These T cell receptor beta chains were read from a single sample in a study of blood T cell repertoires in COVID-19. The protocol was immunoSEQ multiplex PCR, while the TCRdb copy is restricted to in-frame clones and leaves out a portion. The table records some 170,000 clones, roughly 87% of them present only once. Sequenced material: PBMCs or T cells enriched from blood (not recorded which). The receptors stem from a human donor with acute COVID-19. The donor label of this sample is uncertain. CDR3s include the opening cysteine and the closing phenylalanine or tryptophan. A D gene is named only where the DNA matches it firmly. Clone size, where shown, is once, few, many, or a class for clones that have expanded.

j_gene: TRBJ2-2; abundance: .; v_gene: TRBV3-1/TRBV3-2; len: 14; d_gene: TRBD1; CDR3nt: TGTGCCAGCAGTCGACAGGGGTACACCGGGGAGCTGTTTTTT; CDR3aa: CASSRQGYTGELFF
j_gene: TRBJ2-1; abundance: .; v_gene: TRBV7-2; len: 15; d_gene: .; CDR3nt: TGTGCCAGCAGCTTAGCGAGGGTAGTTACGCTTGAGCAGTTCTTC; CDR3aa: CASSLARVVTLEQFF
j_gene: TRBJ2-7; abundance: .; v_gene: TRBV5-1; len: 15; d_gene: .; CDR3nt: TGCGCCAGCAGCTTGAACGGGCAGGGGTTGGGCGAGCAGTACTTC; CDR3aa: CASSLNGQGLGEQYF
j_gene: TRBJ1-4; abundance: .; v_gene: TRBV18; len: 15; d_gene: TRBD1; CDR3nt: TGTGCCAGCTCCCCACCGGGACAGAGGGATGAAAAACTGTTTTTT; CDR3aa: CASSPPGQRDEKLFF
j_gene: TRBJ2-2; abundance: .; v_gene: TRBV6-1; len: 17; d_gene: .; CDR3nt: TGTGCCAGCAGTGAAGCGCAAAGGACAGCCTTCACCGGGGAGCTGTTTTTT; CDR3aa: CASSEAQRTAFTGELFF
j_gene: TRBJ1-2; abundance: .; v_gene: TRBV5-4; len: 12; d_gene: .; CDR3nt: TGTGCCAGCGGAGAGGGCGGAAACGGCTACACCTTC; CDR3aa: CASGEGGNGYTF
j_gene: TRBJ2-1; abundance: .; v_gene: TRBV12-5; len: 19; d_gene: .; CDR3nt: TGTGCTAGTGGTTTGGTATCGACAGGAGGGGGGGGATCCTACAATGAGCAGTTCTTC; CDR3aa: CASGLVSTGGGGSYNEQFF
j_gene: TRBJ2-3; abundance: .; v_gene: TRBV3-1/TRBV3-2; len: 15; d_gene: TRBD2; CDR3nt: TGTGCCAGCAGCCGCGGGGGTACTAGCACAGATACGCAGTATTTT; CDR3aa: CASSRGGTSTDTQYF
j_gene: TRBJ1-1; abundance: .; v_gene: TRBV18; len: 13; d_gene: .; CDR3nt: TGTGCCAGCTCTCTAATCGACAGCACTGAAGCTTTCTTT; CDR3aa: CASSLIDSTEAFF
j_gene: TRBJ2-3; abundance: .; v_gene: TRBV29-1; len: 14; d_gene: TRBD1; CDR3nt: TGCAGCGCTAGACAGGGTTCATACGCAGATACGCAGTATTTT; CDR3aa: CSARQGSYADTQYF
j_gene: TRBJ2-7; abundance: .; v_gene: TRBV5-1; len: 13; d_gene: TRBD1; CDR3nt: TGCGCCAGCGGGCGGACAGGGGGCCACGAGCAGTACTTC; CDR3aa: CASGRTGGHEQYF
j_gene: TRBJ2-2; abundance: .; v_gene: TRBV5-4; len: 16; d_gene: .; CDR3nt: TGTGCCAGCAGCTTGGGATCGATCAGGAACACCGGGGAGCTGTTTTTT; CDR3aa: CASSLGSIRNTGELFF
j_gene: TRBJ1-3; abundance: .; v_gene: TRBV19; len: 15; d_gene: .; CDR3nt: TGTGCCAGTAGAAGCCAGGGAACAGGAGGAAACACCATATATTTT; CDR3aa: CASRSQGTGGNTIYF
j_gene: TRBJ2-7; abundance: .; v_gene: TRBV5-6; len: 14; d_gene: .; CDR3nt: TGTGCCAGCAGCTTGTCACTAGCAGATGGCGAGCAGTACTTC; CDR3aa: CASSLSLADGEQYF
j_gene: TRBJ2-1; abundance: .; v_gene: TRBV19; len: 16; d_gene: TRBD2; CDR3nt: TGTGCCAGTAGTATACTAGCGGGGGAATTCCACAATGAGCAGTTCTTC; CDR3aa: CASSILAGEFHNEQFF
j_gene: TRBJ1-2; abundance: .; v_gene: TRBV5-1; len: 15; d_gene: TRBD1; CDR3nt: TGCGCCAGCAACTTGGCCGGGACAGGGCTAGGTGGCTACACCTTC; CDR3aa: CASNLAGTGLGGYTF
j_gene: TRBJ2-3; abundance: .; v_gene: TRBV6-5; len: 15; d_gene: TRBD2; CDR3nt: TGTGCCAGCAGTTACCTAGCGGGAAGCACAGATACGCAGTATTTT; CDR3aa: CASSYLAGSTDTQYF
j_gene: TRBJ1-1; abundance: .; v_gene: TRBV4-1; len: 17; d_gene: .; CDR3nt: TGCGCCAGCAGCCGCCAAGGGGGGGTCAGTATGAACACTGAAGCTTTCTTT; CDR3aa: CASSRQGGVSMNTEAFF
j_gene: TRBJ2-7; abundance: .; v_gene: TRBV5-4; len: 14; d_gene: TRBD1; CDR3nt: TGTGCCAGCAGCAAACAGGGGGTGTCCTACGAGCAGTACTTC; CDR3aa: CASSKQGVSYEQYF
j_gene: TRBJ1-1; abundance: .; v_gene: TRBV30; len: 12; d_gene: TRBD1; CDR3nt: TGTGCCTGGAGTGTGAGGGGGCAGGGAGCTTTCTTT; CDR3aa: CAWSVRGQGAFF
j_gene: TRBJ1-1; abundance: .; v_gene: TRBV27; len: 19; d_gene: .; CDR3nt: TGTGCCAGCATGGGACCTAAAACGTTTCGAGCCCGGGAGGGCACTGAAGCTTTCTTT; CDR3aa: CASMGPKTFRAREGTEAFF
j_gene: TRBJ1-1; abundance: .; v_gene: TRBV4-2; len: 17; d_gene: TRBD1; CDR3nt: TGTGCCAGCAGCCAAGAAACCGGGACAGGAATATTCAGTGAAGCTTTCTTT; CDR3aa: CASSQETGTGIFSEAFF
j_gene: TRBJ1-2; abundance: few; v_gene: TRBV6-2/TRBV6-3; len: 14; d_gene: .; CDR3nt: TGTGCCAGCAGCCTCGCGGAGGGAACCTATGGCTACACCTTC; CDR3aa: CASSLAEGTYGYTF
j_gene: TRBJ2-5; abundance: .; v_gene: TRBV2; len: 13; d_gene: .; CDR3nt: TGTGCCAGCAGTGAAAATGGGGCAGGGACCCAGTACTTC; CDR3aa: CASSENGAGTQYF
j_gene: TRBJ2-3; abundance: few; v_gene: TRBV5-1; len: 14; d_gene: .; CDR3nt: TGCGCCAGCAGCTTCCAGACAGCAGCAGATACGCAGTATTTT; CDR3aa: CASSFQTAADTQYF
j_gene: TRBJ1-2; abundance: once; v_gene: TRBV7-2; len: 15; d_gene: TRBD1; CDR3nt: TGTGCCAGCAGCTCGCGGACAGGGACCAACTATGGCTACACCTTC; CDR3aa: CASSSRTGTNYGYTF
j_gene: TRBJ1-2; abundance: .; v_gene: TRBV7-9; len: 11; d_gene: .; CDR3nt: TGTGCCAGCAGCTCCGTCTATGGCTACACCTTC; CDR3aa: CASSSVYGYTF
j_gene: TRBJ1-1; abundance: .; v_gene: TRBV6-1; len: 11; d_gene: .; CDR3nt: TGTGCCAGCAGGGAAGGAGTGGTAGCTTTCTTT; CDR3aa: CASREGVVAFF
j_gene: TRBJ2-7; abundance: once; v_gene: TRBV29-1; len: 13; d_gene: .; CDR3nt: TGCAGCGTTAAAACTACAGGGCCTGGAGAGCAGTACTTC; CDR3aa: CSVKTTGPGEQYF
j_gene: TRBJ2-1; abundance: few; v_gene: TRBV7-9; len: 16; d_gene: TRBD2; CDR3nt: TGTGCCAGCAGCTTAGTGGCGGGGGGTTCCTACAATGAGCAGTTCTTC; CDR3aa: CASSLVAGGSYNEQFF
j_gene: TRBJ1-3; abundance: .; v_gene: TRBV5-4; len: 14; d_gene: .; CDR3nt: TGTGCCAGCAGACAGGACAGCTCTGGAAACACCATATATTTT; CDR3aa: CASRQDSSGNTIYF
j_gene: TRBJ1-5; abundance: .; v_gene: TRBV19; len: 12; d_gene: .; CDR3nt: TGTGCCAGTAGTATAGCAGGCCAGCCTCAGCATTTT; CDR3aa: CASSIAGQPQHF
j_gene: TRBJ2-7; abundance: .; v_gene: TRBV7-2; len: 17; d_gene: .; CDR3nt: TGTGCCAGCAGCTTAGGTTTTGGCGGGTTTAGCTCCTACGAGCAGTACTTC; CDR3aa: CASSLGFGGFSSYEQYF
j_gene: TRBJ2-3; abundance: .; v_gene: TRBV9; len: 15; d_gene: TRBD2; CDR3nt: TGTGCCAGCAGCTTCAGCGGGGGCGGAGAGGATACGCAGTATTTT; CDR3aa: CASSFSGGGEDTQYF
j_gene: TRBJ2-3; abundance: .; v_gene: TRBV9; len: 16; d_gene: .; CDR3nt: TGTGCCAGCAAATCTCGAGGCAGACCCAGCACAGATACGCAGTATTTT; CDR3aa: CASKSRGRPSTDTQYF
j_gene: TRBJ2-3; abundance: .; v_gene: TRBV27; len: 15; d_gene: TRBD2; CDR3nt: TGTGCCAGCACCCTGAGGGGACTAGCGGGGAAGACGCAGTATTTT; CDR3aa: CASTLRGLAGKTQYF
j_gene: TRBJ1-1; abundance: once; v_gene: TRBV18; len: 13; d_gene: .; CDR3nt: TGTGCCAGCTCACCGTCAGTGGACACTGAAGCTTTCTTT; CDR3aa: CASSPSVDTEAFF